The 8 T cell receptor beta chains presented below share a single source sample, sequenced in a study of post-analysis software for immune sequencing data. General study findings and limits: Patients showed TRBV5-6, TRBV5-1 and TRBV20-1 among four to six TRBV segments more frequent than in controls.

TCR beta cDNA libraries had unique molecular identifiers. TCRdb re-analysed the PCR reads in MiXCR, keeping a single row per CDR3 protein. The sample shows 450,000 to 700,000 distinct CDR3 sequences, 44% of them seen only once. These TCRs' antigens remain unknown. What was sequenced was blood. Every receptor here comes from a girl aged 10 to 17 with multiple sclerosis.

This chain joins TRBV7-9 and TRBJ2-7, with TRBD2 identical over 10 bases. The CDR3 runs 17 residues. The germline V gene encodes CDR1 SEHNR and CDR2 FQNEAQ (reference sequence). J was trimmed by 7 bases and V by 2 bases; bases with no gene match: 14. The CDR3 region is CASSLMRTSGTYNEQYF. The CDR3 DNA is TGTGCCAGCAGCTTAATGAGGACTAGCGGCACCTACAATGAGCAGTACTTC.

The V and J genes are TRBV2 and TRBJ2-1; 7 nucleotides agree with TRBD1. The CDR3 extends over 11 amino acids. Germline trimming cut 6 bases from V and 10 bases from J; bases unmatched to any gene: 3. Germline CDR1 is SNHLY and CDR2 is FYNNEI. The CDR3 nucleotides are TGTGCCAGCAGAACAGGGGTGGAGCAGTTCTTC. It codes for CASRTGVEQFF.

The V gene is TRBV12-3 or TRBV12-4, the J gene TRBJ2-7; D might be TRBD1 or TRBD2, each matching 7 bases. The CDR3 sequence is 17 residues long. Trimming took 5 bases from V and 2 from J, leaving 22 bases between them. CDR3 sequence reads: CASSLGGGAGDPYEQYF. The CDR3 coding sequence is TGTGCCAGCAGTCTCGGAGGGGGCGCGGGAGACCCCTACGAGCAGTACTTC.

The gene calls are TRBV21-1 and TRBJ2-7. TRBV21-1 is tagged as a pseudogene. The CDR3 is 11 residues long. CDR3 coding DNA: TGTGCCAACAGCAAAGATTCCGAGCAGTACTTC. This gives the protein CANSKDSEQYF.

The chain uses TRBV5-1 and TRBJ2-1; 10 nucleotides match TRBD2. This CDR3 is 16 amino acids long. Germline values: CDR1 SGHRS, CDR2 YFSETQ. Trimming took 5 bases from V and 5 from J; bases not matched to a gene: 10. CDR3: CASSIRAGGPDNEQFF. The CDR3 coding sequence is TGCGCCAGCAGTATACGAGCGGGAGGGCCAGACAATGAGCAGTTCTTC.

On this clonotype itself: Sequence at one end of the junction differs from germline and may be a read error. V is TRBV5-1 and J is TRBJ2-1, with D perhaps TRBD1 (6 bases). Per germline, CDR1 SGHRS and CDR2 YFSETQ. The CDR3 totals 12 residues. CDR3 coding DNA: TGCGCCAGCAGCTCGACAGGAGCCGAGCGGTTCTTC. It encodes CASSSTGAERFF.

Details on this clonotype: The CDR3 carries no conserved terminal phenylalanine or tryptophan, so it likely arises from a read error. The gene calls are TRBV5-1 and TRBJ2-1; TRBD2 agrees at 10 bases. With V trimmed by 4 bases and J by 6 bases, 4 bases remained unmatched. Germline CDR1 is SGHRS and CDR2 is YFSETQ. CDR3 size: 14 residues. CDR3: CASSRTSGPNEQFI. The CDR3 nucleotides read TGCGCCAGCAGCCGGACTAGCGGTCCCAATGAGCAGTTCATC.

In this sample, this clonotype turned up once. Here the CDR3 reads CSALSGGRYEQYF. In DNA, the CDR3 is TGCAGCGCCCTTTCCGGGGGTCGATACGAGCAGTACTTC. V usage is TRBV29-1 and J usage is TRBJ2-7; perhaps TRBD2 as D (6 bases). This CDR3 is 13 amino acids long. With 7 bases removed from V and 4 bases from J, the gap between germline ends came to 17 bases. Germline-derived CDR1 and CDR2 are SQVTM and ANQGSEA.